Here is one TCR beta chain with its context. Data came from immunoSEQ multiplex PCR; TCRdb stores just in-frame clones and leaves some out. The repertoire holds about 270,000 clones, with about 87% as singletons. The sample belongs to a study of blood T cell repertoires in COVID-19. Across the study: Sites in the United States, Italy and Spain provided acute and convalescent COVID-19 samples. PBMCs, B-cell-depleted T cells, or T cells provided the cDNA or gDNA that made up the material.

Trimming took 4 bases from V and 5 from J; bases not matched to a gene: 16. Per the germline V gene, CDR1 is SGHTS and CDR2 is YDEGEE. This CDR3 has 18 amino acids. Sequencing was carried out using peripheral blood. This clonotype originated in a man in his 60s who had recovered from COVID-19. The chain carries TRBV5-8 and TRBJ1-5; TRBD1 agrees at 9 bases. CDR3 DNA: TGTGCCAGCAGCCTTGGGTCTGCTTGGACAGGGGTGGATCAGCCCCAGCATTTT. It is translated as CASSLGSAWTGVDQPQHF.